Listed below are T cell receptor beta chains from one sample, sequenced in a study of PD-L1 blockade in urothelial cancer. TCRdb's table, derived via immunoSEQ multiplex PCR, lists solely in-frame clones and lacks some. The sample records 90,000 to 130,000 clones, approximately 89% being singletons. The input for sequencing was PBMCs, taken around atezolizumab (anti-PD-L1) treatment. These receptors were taken from a man in his 60s with urothelial cancer. CDR3s include the opening cysteine and the closing phenylalanine or tryptophan. The D gene is left open where the match is weak. Clone size is given for some rows only: seen once, a few or many times, or a class if the clone is expanded.

TRBV9	TRBD1	12	NA	TRBJ2-7	TGTGCCAGCGGGACAGGGTCCTACGAGCAGTACTTC	CASGTGSYEQYF
TRBV28	NA	17	NA	TRBJ1-1	TGTGCCATCATTCCGAGTGCAGGACTGGGTGATGACACTGAAGCTTTCTTT	CAIIPSAGLGDDTEAFF
TRBV27	TRBD1	17	NA	TRBJ2-7	TGTGCCAGCAGTTTAACTGTCAGGACAGGAGGCTCCTACGAGCAGTACTTC	CASSLTVRTGGSYEQYF
TRBV4-3	TRBD1	15	NA	TRBJ2-5	TGCGCCAGCAGCCAAGACGCCGGACAGGGGGGGACCCAGTACTTC	CASSQDAGQGGTQYF
TRBV21-1	NA	18	NA	TRBJ1-1	TGTGCCAGCAGCACCGGACAGGGTTTAACCCCTATGAACACTGAAGCTTTCTTT	CASSTGQGLTPMNTEAFF
TRBV6-1	TRBD1	14	NA	TRBJ2-2	TGTGCCAACAGGCGTCAGGGGGAGACCGGGGAGCTGTTTTTT	CANRRQGETGELFF
TRBV5-1	NA	14	once	TRBJ1-5	TGCGCCAGCAGCTTGGAGGGAGGGGGACAGCCCCAGCATTTT	CASSLEGGGQPQHF
TRBV7-2	NA	15	NA	TRBJ2-3	TGTGCCAGCAGCTTCGCGGGGGCAAGCACAGATACGCAGTATTTT	CASSFAGASTDTQYF
TRBV15	NA	14	NA	TRBJ2-5	TGTGCCACCAGCAGAGAGTCCGGTTCTGAGACCCAGTACTTC	CATSRESGSETQYF
TRBV10-1	NA	15	once	TRBJ1-4	TGCGCCAGCAGTGATCCCTGGCGGAATAATGAAAAACTGTTTTTT	CASSDPWRNNEKLFF
TRBV14	NA	16	once	TRBJ2-7	TGTGCCAGCAGCCAAGAAGGGGACAAAGGAACCTACGAGCAGTACTTC	CASSQEGDKGTYEQYF
TRBV6-5	TRBD1	15	NA	TRBJ2-5	TGTGCCAGCAGTCTCGACAGGGGGCAGAGAGAGACCCAGTACTTC	CASSLDRGQRETQYF
TRBV29-1	TRBD2	15	NA	TRBJ2-3	TGCAGCGTTGCTTCTAGCGGGAGTTCCCCAGATACGCAGTATTTT	CSVASSGSSPDTQYF
TRBV11-2	TRBD2	15	NA	TRBJ2-1	TGTGCCAGCAGGCTAGCGGGAGGGCTCTACAATGAGCAGTTCTTC	CASRLAGGLYNEQFF
TRBV5-1	TRBD1	15	once	TRBJ2-5	TGCGCCAGCAGCTTTTACAGGGGGAACCAAGAGACCCAGTACTTC	CASSFYRGNQETQYF
TRBV7-2	TRBD1	15	NA	TRBJ1-2	TGTGCCAGCAGCGCCCAGGGACAGGGTAACTATGGCTACACCTTC	CASSAQGQGNYGYTF
TRBV11-2	NA	14	NA	TRBJ2-1	TGTGCCAGCAGCTTGGGGACAACCTACAATGAGCAGTTCTTC	CASSLGTTYNEQFF
TRBV7-9	NA	12	NA	TRBJ2-7	TGTGCCAGCAGCTTAGAAACTTACGAGCAGTACTTC	CASSLETYEQYF
TRBV9	TRBD1	13	NA	TRBJ1-1	TGTGCCAGCAGCGTAGTTATGACAGGGCAGGCTTTCTTT	CASSVVMTGQAFF
TRBV30	NA	12	NA	TRBJ1-4	TGTGCCTGGAGTTTAGGGGGAGAAAAACTGTTTTTT	CAWSLGGEKLFF
TRBV7-6	TRBD1	15	NA	TRBJ1-2	TGTGCCAGCAGCTTAGTAACAGGGGGGGGATACGGCTACACCTTC	CASSLVTGGGYGYTF
TRBV27	NA	14	NA	TRBJ2-3	TGTGCCAGCACCTCAGGTATTGGCACAGATACGCAGTATTTT	CASTSGIGTDTQYF
TRBV18	TRBD2	15	NA	TRBJ2-1	TGTGCCAGCTCACCCACAAGCGGGGCTAGCCATGAGCAGTTCTTC	CASSPTSGASHEQFF
TRBV30	NA	14	NA	TRBJ1-6	TGTGCCTGGAGTGCGGGGACAAGTTCTTCACCCCTCCACTTT	CAWSAGTSSSPLHF
TRBV9	NA	13	NA	TRBJ2-2	TGTGCCAGCAGCGTACCAGTCACCGGGGAGCTGTTTTTT	CASSVPVTGELFF
TRBV4-1	TRBD2	15	NA	TRBJ2-5	TGCGCCAGCAGCCATGTCGGGGGGGCCGTGGAGACCCAGTACTTC	CASSHVGGAVETQYF
TRBV5-1	TRBD1	15	NA	TRBJ1-1	TGCGCCAGCAGCTTGGACAGGGGAGCAGGCACTGAAGCTTTCTTT	CASSLDRGAGTEAFF
TRBV10-3	NA	15	NA	TRBJ2-5	TGTGCCATCAGCGACCCACACAGGGTAAGGGAGACCCAGTACTTC	CAISDPHRVRETQYF
TRBV10-3	TRBD2	16	NA	TRBJ2-3	TGTGCCATCAGGCCCACTAACGGGGGGGCCTCAGATACGCAGTATTTT	CAIRPTNGGASDTQYF
TRBV5-1	TRBD2	18	NA	TRBJ2-5	TGCGCCAGCAGCTTGTTATTCCGGGGCGCGGGGGGGACAGAGACCCAGTACTTC	CASSLLFRGAGGTETQYF
TRBV18	NA	14	once	TRBJ2-1	TGTGCCAGCTCACCGTCGACAGGGAGGAATGAGCAGTTCTTC	CASSPSTGRNEQFF
TRBV7-3	TRBD1	14	NA	TRBJ1-6	TGTGCCAGCAGTGCGGGACAGGGGGACTCACCCCTCCACTTT	CASSAGQGDSPLHF
TRBV9	NA	14	NA	TRBJ1-1	TGTGCCAGCAGCAGCGGCGGGGGGAACACTGAAGCTTTCTTT	CASSSGGGNTEAFF
TRBV7-2	NA	16	NA	TRBJ1-1	TGTGCCAGCAGCTTAAATTTGGGCAGGCTGAACACTGAAGCTTTCTTT	CASSLNLGRLNTEAFF
TRBV25-1	NA	14	once	TRBJ2-3	TGTGCCAGCAGTGGCCTGGAATCCAGGGATACGCAGTATTTT	CASSGLESRDTQYF
TRBV6-5	NA	16	NA	TRBJ1-2	TGTGCCAGCAGTTACTCGCCTATCCGACAGCGAGATGGCTACACCTTC	CASSYSPIRQRDGYTF
TRBV6-1	TRBD1	17	NA	TRBJ2-5	TGTGCCAGCAGTGAACAATATTTTACAGGGGGCATGGAGACCCAGTACTTC	CASSEQYFTGGMETQYF
TRBV30	TRBD2	22	NA	TRBJ2-3	TGTGCCTGGAGCAGGACAGGGGGGTTTCTAGCGGGAGGGCACTATGGCACAGATACGCAGTATTTT	CAWSRTGGFLAGGHYGTDTQYF
TRBV27	TRBD2	14	NA	TRBJ2-7	TGTGCCAGCAGTTGGACTAGCGGAGCCTACGAGCAGTACTTC	CASSWTSGAYEQYF
TRBV10-1	TRBD2	15	NA	TRBJ2-3	TGCGCCAGCACCTGGGGGGGACCTATCACAGATACGCAGTATTTT	CASTWGGPITDTQYF
TRBV28	NA	14	NA	TRBJ2-7	TGTGCCAGCAGAACAAGCGGGACAGGCGGCGAGCAGTACTTC	CASRTSGTGGEQYF
TRBV6-1	TRBD1	20	NA	TRBJ1-6	TGTGCCAGCAGTGAAGATTTTGGCAGGGGGTATGGGTCCTATAATTCACCCCTCCACTTT	CASSEDFGRGYGSYNSPLHF
TRBV9	TRBD2	15	once	TRBJ2-1	TGTGCCAGCAGCGTAACTAGCGGGGGTTACAATGAGCAGTTCTTC	CASSVTSGGYNEQFF
TRBV15	NA	15	NA	TRBJ2-5	TGTGCCACCAGGGAGACAGGCCGACCCCTTCTCGCCCAGTACTTC	CATRETGRPLLAQYF
TRBV5-6	NA	13	NA	TRBJ2-5	TGTGCCAGCAGCTTGGTCTTTGAGGAGACCCAGTACTTC	CASSLVFEETQYF
TRBV18	NA	12	NA	TRBJ2-5	TGTGCCAGTACCGGGACACAAGGGACCCAGTACTTC	CASTGTQGTQYF
TRBV18	TRBD2	15	NA	TRBJ2-3	TGTGCCAGCTCTATTATTGCGGCTAGCGGGGATACGCAGTATTTT	CASSIIAASGDTQYF